This T cell receptor (beta chain) was documented in a study of early T cells in non-severe SARS-CoV-2 infection. Study-wide context: Chains were unpaired, as sequencing was done on bulk RNA from unsorted whole blood.

Study-wide results and caveats: A preference for anti-spike CD8 responses marked VDJdb matching, which missed private and CD4 specificities.

At least ten counts were recorded for this clonotype. Its matching antigen is unknown. Trimming pared 4 bases from V and 9 bases from J, leaving 13 bases between. Germline CDR1 LGHDT, CDR2 YNNKEL (reference sequence). This CDR3 contains 13 residues. Each single cDNA molecule received a unique molecular identifier. TCRdb re-derived calls from the 5' RACE reads in MiXCR, one entry per CDR3 protein. The sample has around 50,000 distinct CDR3 sequences, around 8.4% seen once; the top ten hold 4% to 5%. V and J are TRBV3-1 and TRBJ2-1; the D is unclear. The sample taken for sequencing was whole blood. This TCR was sampled from an adult who was a healthcare worker with PCR-confirmed SARS-CoV-2 infection or an uninfected control (not recorded which). The CDR3 DNA reads TGTGCCAGCAGCCTTTCTGACTCCGGTGAGCAGTTCTTC. Encoded protein: CASSLSDSGEQFF.